This T cell receptor beta chain was identified in a study of T cell responses to AZD1222 COVID-19 vaccine. The table came from immunoSEQ multiplex PCR; TCRdb's copy has only in-frame clones and leaves some out. In the table there are 100,000 to 150,000 clones, more than 70% of which are singletons. The CDR3 sequence is 13 residues long. V lost 8 bases and J 3 bases, leaving 13 bases between the germline ends. The germline gives CDR1 WNHNN, CDR2 SYGVQD (reference sequence). Study-wide findings and caveats: Clonal diversity was possibly underestimated, and white British individuals and females predominated among donors. Two AZD1222 administrations were followed by greater Spike-specific TCR breadth and depth. Dominant CD4 TCR responses targeted spike regions 160-218 and 743-854.

Notes on this clone: The antigen remains undetermined.

Sequences were derived from peripheral blood, sampled on day 0 of AZD1222 vaccination. The clonotype originates from an adult in good health. V and J are TRBV10-1 and TRBJ1-1; D is unresolved. The CDR3 loop reads CASAIERDTEAFF. The CDR3 bases are TGCGCCAGCGCTATAGAGAGGGACACTGAAGCTTTCTTT.